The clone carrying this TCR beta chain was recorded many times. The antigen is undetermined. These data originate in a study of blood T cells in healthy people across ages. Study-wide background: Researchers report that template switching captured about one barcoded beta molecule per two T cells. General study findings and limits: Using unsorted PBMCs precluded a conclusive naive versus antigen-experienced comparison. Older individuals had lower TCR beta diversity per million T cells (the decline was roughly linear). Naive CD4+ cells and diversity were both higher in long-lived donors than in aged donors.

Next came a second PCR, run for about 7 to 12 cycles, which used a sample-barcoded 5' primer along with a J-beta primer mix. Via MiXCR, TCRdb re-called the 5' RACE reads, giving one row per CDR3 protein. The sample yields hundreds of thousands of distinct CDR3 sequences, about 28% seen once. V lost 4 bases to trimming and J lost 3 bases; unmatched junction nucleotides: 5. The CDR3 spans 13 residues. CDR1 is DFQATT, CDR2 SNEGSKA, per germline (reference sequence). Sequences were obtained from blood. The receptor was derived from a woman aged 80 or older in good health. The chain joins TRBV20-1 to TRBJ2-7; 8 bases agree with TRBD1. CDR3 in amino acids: CSAKRQGFYEQYF. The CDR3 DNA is TGCAGTGCTAAAAGACAGGGGTTCTACGAGCAGTACTTC.